What follows describes a single T cell receptor beta chain. The data originate from a study of T cells expressing NK-cell markers. Study in general: Sorted T-cell subsets CD3+CD56+NKG2C+, CD3+CD56+NKG2C- and CD3+CD56-NKG2C+ were TCR beta-sequenced.

TCRdb reanalyzed the 5' RACE reads and collapses them to one entry per CDR3 protein, without DNA. Its listing shows about 260,000 distinct CDR3 sequences. Germline CDR1 LNHDA, CDR2 SQIVND (reference sequence). The CDR3 loop spans 12 amino acids. Sequences were obtained from blood T cells: a sorted CD56 or NKG2C T cell subset, CD4+ or CD8+ T cells, or bulk PBMC T cells (not recorded which). The origin of this receptor is a woman between 18 and 70 years old in good health. The chain employs TRBV19 and TRBJ2-5. The CDR3 reads CASSISRETQYF.